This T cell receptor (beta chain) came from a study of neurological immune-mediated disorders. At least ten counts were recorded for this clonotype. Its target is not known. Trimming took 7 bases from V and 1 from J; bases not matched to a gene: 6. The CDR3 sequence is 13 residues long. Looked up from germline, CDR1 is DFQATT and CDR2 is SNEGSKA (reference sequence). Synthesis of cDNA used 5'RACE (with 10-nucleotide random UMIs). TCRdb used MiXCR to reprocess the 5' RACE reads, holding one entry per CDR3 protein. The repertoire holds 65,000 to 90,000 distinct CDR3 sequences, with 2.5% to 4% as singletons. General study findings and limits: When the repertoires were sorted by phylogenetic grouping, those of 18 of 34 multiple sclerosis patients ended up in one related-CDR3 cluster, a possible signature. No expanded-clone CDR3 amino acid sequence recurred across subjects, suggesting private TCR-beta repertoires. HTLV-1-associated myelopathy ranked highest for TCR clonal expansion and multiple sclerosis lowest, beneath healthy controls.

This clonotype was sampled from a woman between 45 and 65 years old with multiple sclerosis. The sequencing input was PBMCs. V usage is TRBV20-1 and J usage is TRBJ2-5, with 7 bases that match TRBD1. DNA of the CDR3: TGCAGTGGGGGGACAGCGTTCCAAGAGACCCAGTACTTC. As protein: CSGGTAFQETQYF.